A single sample gave rise to the 24 T cell receptor beta chains below, sequenced in a study of T cells expressing NK-cell markers. Using the 5' RACE reads, TCRdb records one entry per CDR3 protein without DNA. The listing records 400,000 to 550,000 distinct CDR3 sequences. Sequenced input: blood T cells: a sorted CD56 or NKG2C T cell subset, CD4+ or CD8+ T cells, or bulk PBMC T cells (not recorded which). Receptors were obtained from a woman aged 18 to 75 in good health.

The V and J genes are TRBV29-1 and TRBJ2-5; with no DNA, the TCRdb D assignment of TRBD1 cannot be verified. Germline CDR1 is SQVTM and CDR2 is ANQGSEA. The length of the CDR3 is 15 residues. The CDR3 spells CSVEGTGIVQETQYF. The variable domain in full, completed from reference TRBV29-1 and TRBJ2-5, reads SAVISQKPSRDICQRGTSLTIQCQVDSQVTMMFWYRQQPGQSLTLIATANQGSEATYESGFVIDKFPISRPNLTFSTLTVSNMSPEDSSIYLCSVEGTGIVQETQYFGPGTRLLVL.

The chain recombines TRBV7-2 with TRBJ2-1; TCRdb gives TRBD1 as the D gene, but with no DNA this cannot be confirmed. Germline CDR1 SGHTA, CDR2 FQGNSA. There are 17 residues in the CDR3. CDR3 protein: CASSWAGTGVVGNEQFF.

The V gene is TRBV4-1, the J gene TRBJ1-6. Looked up from germline, CDR1 is MGHRA and CDR2 is YSYEKL. CDR3 length equals 13 residues. CDR3 residues: CASSQGSNSPLHF.

CDR3 region: CASSKQGWETQYF. The V and J genes are TRBV7-2 and TRBJ2-5; absent DNA, TCRdb's TRBD1 call cannot be checked. Germline V gives CDR1 SGHTA, CDR2 FQGNSA. CDR3 length: 13 residues.

The chain uses TRBV25-1 and TRBJ2-3; with no DNA, the TCRdb D assignment of TRBD2 cannot be verified. CDR1 MGHDK and CDR2 SYGVNS come from the germline V gene. The CDR3 has 17 residues. The CDR3 sequence: CASRELAGAGGTDTQYF.

This chain links TRBV20-1 with TRBJ1-5; the TCRdb call, TRBD1, lacks DNA for checking. CDR1 is DFQATT, CDR2 SNEGSKA, per germline (reference sequence). The CDR3 runs 13 residues. The CDR3 protein is CSASGGANQPQHF.

The chain combines TRBV12-3 or TRBV12-4 with TRBJ2-5; the D gene TCRdb calls, TRBD2, cannot be checked with no DNA. CDR3 size: 14 residues. This CDR3 is CASRTSGFQETQYF.

The chain uses TRBV28 and TRBJ2-5; lacking DNA, the TRBD1 call made by TCRdb goes unchecked. CDR1 is MDHEN, CDR2 SYDVKM, per germline. The CDR3 extends over 14 amino acids. The CDR3 region is CASSSLQGLRTQYF.

The chain uses TRBV7-9 and TRBJ2-1. Germline V gives CDR1 SEHNR, CDR2 FQNEAQ (reference sequence). This CDR3 has 16 residues. The CDR3: CASTAFKEDSYNEQFF.

V is TRBV9 and J is TRBJ2-1; TCRdb calls TRBD2, which cannot be checked without DNA. CDR3 size: 15 residues. Germline CDR1 reads SGDLS; CDR2 reads YYNGEE. The CDR3 is CASSNRLAGDDEQFF.

V gene TRBV7-9 combines with J gene TRBJ1-1; TCRdb's assignment of TRBD1 cannot be checked, as there is no DNA. CDR3 size: 15 residues. CDR1 is SEHNR, CDR2 FQNEAQ, per germline (reference sequence). Here the CDR3 reads CASSLVRGRETEAFF.

The chain joins TRBV2 to TRBJ2-1; TCRdb's D gene call, TRBD1, goes unchecked for lack of DNA. Per the germline V gene, CDR1 is SNHLY and CDR2 is FYNNEI. CDR3 length: 11 residues. The CDR3: CASSTRDRGFF. The entire variable domain, with the rest obtained from reference TRBV2 and TRBJ2-1, is as follows: EPEVTQTPSHQVTQMGQEVILRCVPISNHLYFYWYRQILGQKVEFLVSFYNNEISEKSEIFDDQFSVERPDGSNFTLKIRSTKLEDSAMYFCASSTRDRGFFGPGTRLTVL.

The chain is built from TRBV6-5 and TRBJ2-1. The CDR3 extends over 12 amino acids. Germline assignment: CDR1 MNHEY and CDR2 SVGAGI. This CDR3 is CASSYGSLEQFF.

The gene calls are TRBV6-2 or TRBV6-3 and TRBJ2-1. The CDR3 is made up of 11 amino acids. Germline CDR1 is MNHEY and CDR2 is SVGEGT. This chain's CDR3 is CASSFPHEQFF.

This chain uses TRBV25-1 with TRBJ2-2; TCRdb reports TRBD1, a call that lacks DNA to check it against. This CDR3 comprises 14 residues. The germline gives CDR1 MGHDK, CDR2 SYGVNS. This chain's CDR3 is CASKGGFVTGELFF. The full variable domain, its missing parts supplied by reference TRBV25-1 and TRBJ2-2, is EADIYQTPRYLVIGTGKKITLECSQTMGHDKMYWYQQDPGMELHLIHYSYGVNSTEKGDLSSESTVSRIRTEHFPLTLESARPSHTSQYLCASKGGFVTGELFFGEGSRLTVL.

The rearrangement uses TRBV7-2 and TRBJ2-7; the TCRdb D gene call, TRBD2, has no DNA to confirm it. The CDR3 has 14 residues. Germline V gene lookup returns CDR1 SGHTA and CDR2 FQGNSA. This CDR3 reads CASSLGLKTYEQYF.

J is TRBJ2-3 and V is TRBV3-1; TCRdb selects TRBD1, and the lack of DNA leaves this call unchecked. Germline lookup yields CDR1 LGHDT and CDR2 YNNKEL (reference sequence). The CDR3 runs to 14 residues. CDR3: CASSHPGSTDTQYF.

This chain uses TRBV12-3 or TRBV12-4 with TRBJ1-2; TCRdb's assignment of TRBD1 cannot be checked, as there is no DNA. This CDR3 contains 13 residues. The CDR3 spells CASSLTGHDGYTF.

The gene calls are TRBV28 and TRBJ2-7; TCRdb outputs TRBD2, but without DNA this stays unchecked. Germline V gene lookup returns CDR1 MDHEN and CDR2 SYDVKM. This CDR3 comprises 17 residues. This chain's CDR3 is CASTLELAGSSSYEQYF.

This chain uses TRBV5-1 with TRBJ1-1. The germline CDR1 and CDR2 sequences are SGHRS and YFSETQ. This CDR3 has 13 residues. The CDR3 reads CASSLARTTEAFF.

The chain carries TRBV20-1 and TRBJ2-7. The CDR3 totals 13 residues. CDR1 DFQATT and CDR2 SNEGSKA come from the germline V gene (reference sequence). This CDR3 reads CSVPVRTGYEQYF.

The J gene is TRBJ2-3, the V gene TRBV11-1; TCRdb's D gene call, TRBD1, goes unchecked for lack of DNA. The length of the CDR3 is 18 residues. The germline V gene encodes CDR1 SGHAT and CDR2 FQDESV (reference sequence). The CDR3 sequence is CASSLGGGPVIATDTQYF.

This chain uses TRBV6-5 with TRBJ2-1; TCRdb gives TRBD2 as the D gene, but with no DNA this cannot be confirmed. This CDR3 comprises 15 residues. Germline V gene data show CDR1 as MNHEY and CDR2 as SVGAGI. CDR3 sequence: CASSYGLVAIGEQFF.

The chain uses TRBV4-2 and TRBJ2-7; TCRdb reports TRBD2, a call that lacks DNA to check it against. The CDR3 has 17 amino acids. Germline V CDR1 and CDR2: LGHNA, YNFKEQ. This CDR3 reads CASSPDFASLLSYEQYF.